The TCR beta chain described here comes from a study of cytomegalovirus exposure and HLA in healthy donors (dated by TCRdb to about 2017). Concerning the study at large: An earlier analysis of several hundred of the donors reported approximately 290 Gb of sequence data and around 120 million unique TCR beta sequences from 150 million to 200 million T cells. All discovery cohort repertoires had been generated on a single sequencing platform. Five DR-DQ haplotypes were treated as single units for association and clustering because of strong linkage in the cohort. Using immunosequencing, the study profiled T cell repertoires from about 610 subjects and related those repertoires to cytomegalovirus serostatus. Among over 350 genotyped donors of the cohort, an average of approximately 240,000 unique TCR beta nucleotide sequences were sequenced per donor, 15% to 20% of them non-productive. An earlier analysis of 587 of the donors applied high-throughput TCR beta sequencing to assess whether each TCR beta V gene segment acted as functional or pseudogenic. The study aimed to test whether signatures of past pathogen exposure could be identified by cataloging public T cell receptors. The study combined high-throughput TCR immunosequencing, statistical association of individual TCRs with disease status, and machine learning to predict cytomegalovirus infection status. Typing coverage differed by locus: A, B, C, DRB1 and DQB1 were typed in roughly 629-640 donors, DQA1 in about 510, DPA1 in some 570, and DPB1 in 450 to 490. Both class I and class II loci were covered by HLA typing, at four-digit resolution. Roughly 300 gigabases of sequencing data and approximately 91 million unique TCR sequences made up an early release that covered 500 to 700 HLA-typed donors. A later analysis re-analyzed previously published TCR beta repertoires from approximately 670 donors and added high-resolution HLA genotyping to study TCR occurrence patterns. Donor age, sex, ethnicity and CMV serostatus were compiled together with the repertoire data. In the later analysis, no new phenotypic data were used to find candidate immune exposures; instead, reliance was placed on TCR beta sequences and their occurrence across donors. Genome-wide SNP genotypes for about 65% of the roughly 670 donors were used in a later genetic analysis, which treated that subset as a discovery cohort. Among the approximately 400 genotyped donors, approximately 81% belonged to the genetic ancestry cluster associated with self-reported Caucasian donors. Besides the first cohort of approximately 670 subjects, a separate validation cohort made up of roughly 120 different subjects was used. Here is what the overall study found, with its caveats: In a later analysis, the rate of TCR association differed among HLA loci, with DRB1 alleles having the most associated TCRs and HLA-C alleles having the fewest. For the cohort, immune exposure information was limited to CMV serostatus. This cohort had only TCR beta chains sequenced, and the lack of alpha or paired-chain data limited which features could be detected. Some IMGT-functional V segments, including TRBV6-2 and TRBV6-3, could not be told apart with the 87-base-pair reads, so those segments were excluded. The classifier was reported to diagnose cytomegalovirus status with high specificity and sensitivity in both the original and validation cohorts. A total of roughly 160 TCR beta chains were listed by the study as associated with cytomegalovirus. Correlated functional status among segregating V segments might reflect linkage disequilibrium, but an unknown experimental factor could not be ruled out. Because HLA typing was missing for some donors at each locus, association tests included only the typed subset. Several of the top co-occurrence clusters appeared to be linked to parvovirus B19, influenza, CMV and Epstein-Barr virus, according to a later analysis. In vitro tests confirmed that a few of the cytomegalovirus-associated TCR beta chains recognize cytomegalovirus antigens. The earlier analysis of about 600 of the donors excluded some 15 rarely observed V segments, including chromosome 9 orphons, because counts were too low. According to a later analysis, most CMV-associated TCR beta chains appeared to be HLA-restricted, and the HLA associations seemed to be driven largely by CMV exposure. A further reported finding was that TCR beta sequences accurately predicted the HLA-A and HLA-B alleles for most subjects in the first cohort. When HLA alleles, especially DR and DQ, strongly co-occurred, TCR associations were difficult to assign to individual alleles. A group of highly shared sequence variants was considered likely to be a technical artifact of the sequencing pipeline. In an earlier analysis of 587 of the donors, most TCR beta V segments appeared in productive rearrangements about 90% or about 30% of the time, broadly matching IMGT annotations. A later genetic analysis associated a missense DCLRE1C variant with V-gene and J-gene trimming of TCR beta chains, and an independent cohort replicated the association. The authors suggested that the approach could potentially be extended to other disease states and immunological phenotypes. In a later analysis, HLA-associated TCR beta chains were found to be more clonally expanded and to have lower generation probabilities than equally common non-associated chains. A later analysis associated approximately 17,000 TCR beta sequences with specific HLA alleles at a false discovery rate of 0.05. Sequencing depth was assumed to be roughly uniform across donors in the presence/absence analyses, though that assumption may not hold. Most TCR sequences were observed very rarely across donors, whereas some public TCRs were present in many individuals. According to a later genetic analysis, donors in an Asian-associated ancestry cluster had fewer N-insertions in productive TCRs than the approximately 700-donor mean.

Note on this clone: The target of this receptor is not known. Per-base quality was not reported, and no clone a single base away is much larger than it.

The cohort comprised some 730 healthy bone marrow donors. At the time of sampling, all cohort members were nominally healthy, though unrecorded immune exposures were likely present. The donor was CMV seropositive and was included in the group of 250 to 300 seropositive cohort members. A peripheral blood sample was collected from each donor, and TCR beta sequencing was performed on peripheral blood mononuclear cells. Genomic DNA extraction from the blood cell samples was performed with the Qiagen DNeasy Blood Extraction Kit. The library was built by means of the immunoSEQ multiplex PCR assay. A mixture of 60 forward primers for TCR Vbeta segments and 13 reverse primers for TCR Jbeta segments was used in the multiplex PCR. The CDR3 region of rearranged TCR beta genes was amplified from genomic DNA with a multiplex PCR assay. The Illumina HiSeq System was used to sequence the amplified TCR beta libraries as 87-base-pair reads. The original pipeline was this. A later analysis counted around 72 million unique TCR beta chains across the approximately 700 repertoires, and 9 million to 14 million of these chains were shared by at least two donors. Raw reads were error-corrected and collapsed into unique sequences by a nearest-neighbor algorithm in which closely related sequences were merged to remove PCR and sequencing errors. To assign V, D and J gene segments, CDR3 sequences were aligned to IMGT reference sequences. For a sequence to be retained, a match of at least six nucleotides to both a V gene segment and a J gene segment was required. Rearrangements were called productive when the CDR3 lacked stop codons and stayed in frame with V and J; all others were non-productive. Following IMGT convention, CDR3 was defined as the stretch from the second conserved V-encoded cysteine up to the conserved J-encoded phenylalanine. Sequences without an unambiguous match to a single V gene segment were excluded from the earlier analysis of almost 600 of the donors. In an earlier analysis of approximately 560 of the donors, a V segment was called functional when productive rearrangements were above 56.7%, and segregating when the standard deviation between donors exceeded 5%. A statistical classification framework was built for diagnosing cytomegalovirus status from the catalog of TCR beta chain sequences. V and J gene assignment, in a later analysis, came from comparing TCR nucleotide sequences with IMGT/GENE-DB human TR gene sequences. Using the TCRdist pipeline, a later analysis assigned CDR3 sequences along with most-parsimonious VDJ recombination scenarios. In a later analysis, each TCR beta chain was defined by its CDR3 amino acid sequence together with its V-gene family, and reads without a unique V-gene family were excluded. A later analysis removed nearly 600 highly shared, low-generation-probability nucleotide sequences to deal with suspected cross-contamination and a sequencing artifact. A later analysis calculated a clonal expansion index for each public chain from normalized within-repertoire ranks of inferred template counts. In a later analysis, generation probabilities were computed with a VDJ recombination model fitted to out-of-frame rearrangements, and the resulting probabilities were checked against IGoR. A later analysis scored TCR-TCR, TCR-HLA and TCR-CMV co-occurrence with hypergeometric tests, applying a repertoire-size bias correction to TCR pairs. To estimate false discovery rates, a later analysis permuted the HLA or CMV assignments 20 times. In a later analysis, co-occurring TCRs were grouped using DBSCAN, with TCRdist sequence similarity added in when clustering inside HLA-allele-positive subsets. Repertoires with fewer than 30,000 or more than 120,000 public chains, plus five repertoires with anomalous nucleotide sharing, were excluded from co-occurrence clustering. TCRdb mirrors the immuneACCESS table, restricted to in-frame sequences. Some clones are absent from its copies; in checked studies, under half trace to an unresolved V gene, and the reason for the others is unknown. That table is the source of V, J and clone size, and D and trimming were worked out from the DNA. The sample table contains about 89,000 clones; only one count was recorded for about 80% of them. Roughly a tenth of the sample is held by the ten biggest clonotypes.

The CDR1 and CDR2 encoded by the germline V gene are SNHLY and FYNNEI. Measured from the cysteine to the phenylalanine, the CDR3 is 16 residues long. The only DNA kept is the CDR3, 48 bases in frame from the first base. The source material was PBMCs. The sequence joins TRBV2 to TRBJ2-5; the best D guess is TRBD2, with 6 bases matching. The better agreement between TRBJ2-7 and the DNA end casts doubt on the J call. The receptor comes from a man between 25 and 39 years old in good health and CMV-seropositive. Here the CDR3 is given as CASSEAGGTSTHEQYF. The nucleotide sequence is TGTGCCAGCAGTGAAGCGGGTGGGACTTCGACTCACGAGCAGTACTTC.